One sample yielded the 10 T cell receptor beta chains listed below, sequenced in a study of blood T cell repertoires in COVID-19 (dated by TCRdb to 2020 to 2022). The library was generated by the immunoSEQ multiplex PCR assay. This immuneACCESS table, as held by TCRdb, lists in-frame sequences with V and J called but not all clones. Of the missing ones, under half trace to an unresolved V gene in checked studies; the others have no known cause. Recorded for this sample are about 180,000 clones; about 80% of them occurred a single time. Almost 8.5% of the sample is taken by the ten largest. Specimen: peripheral blood. The source is a woman aged 70 to 79 with acute or convalescent COVID-19.

V usage is TRBV4-3 and J usage is TRBJ1-1; perhaps TRBD1 as D (5 bases). The CDR3 is 14 residues long. V lost 0 bases and J lost 4, with 9 bases in between. Germline values: CDR1 LGHNA, CDR2 YSLEER. CDR3 sequence: CASSQDRVFTEAFF. CDR3 nucleotides: TGCGCCAGCAGCCAAGACAGGGTCTTCACTGAAGCTTTCTTT.

The V gene is TRBV9, the J gene TRBJ1-1; no reliable D call. Germline CDR1 and CDR2: SGDLS and YYNGEE. Trimming removed 0 bases from V and 4 bases from J, with 7 bases in between. CDR3 length: 13 amino acids. In DNA, the CDR3 is TGTGCCAGCAGCGTAGAAGCCGTCACTGAAGCTTTCTTT. Translation gives CASSVEAVTEAFF.

The chain is built from TRBV7-9 and TRBJ1-2; no firm D call. V was trimmed by 3 bases and J by 5 bases, leaving 7 bases between them. The germline CDR1 and CDR2 sequences are SEHNR and FQNEAQ (reference sequence). The CDR3 loop spans 12 amino acids. CDR3 sequence: CASSFPGYGYTF. DNA for the CDR3: TGTGCCAGCAGCTTTCCGGGGTATGGCTACACCTTC.

V usage is TRBV10-3 and J usage is TRBJ1-2; 8 positions match TRBD1. This CDR3 has 13 residues. Germline CDR1 ENHRY, CDR2 SYGVKD. The V segment lost 10 bases and the J segment 7 bases; nucleotides outside the gene matches: 11. This chain's CDR3 is CATLSDREAGYTF. The CDR3 DNA follows: TGTGCCACCCTATCGGACAGGGAAGCTGGCTACACCTTC.

This clone appeared a single time. The chain recombines TRBV10-3 with TRBJ2-2; 11 bases map to TRBD2. The CDR3 runs 16 residues. Germline CDR1 is ENHRY and CDR2 is SYGVKD. Trimming removed 5 bases from V and 4 bases from J; junction bases left unmatched: 6. CDR3 loop: CAISQLAGAGTGELFF. The CDR3 region has the DNA TGTGCCATCAGTCAACTAGCGGGAGCGGGCACCGGGGAGCTGTTTTTT.

The genes are TRBV7-2 and TRBJ2-1; possible D gene TRBD1, 6 bases. The CDR3 runs 14 residues. Trimming shortened V by 5 bases and J by 6 bases, and 14 bases separated the two germline ends. Germline V gene sequence: CDR1 SGHTA, CDR2 FQGNSA. The CDR3 sequence is CASSHLTGPNEQFF. The DNA for the CDR3 is TGTGCCAGCAGCCACCTAACAGGGCCCAATGAGCAGTTCTTC.

The V gene is TRBV18, the J gene TRBJ1-5, with 12 bases that match TRBD1. The V gene's germline CDR1 is KGHSH and CDR2 LQKENI. The CDR3 runs to 16 residues. Losses at the gene ends were 0 bases for V and 5 bases for J; bases not matched to a gene: 2. The CDR3 sequence is CASSPPGTGGYQPQHF. The CDR3 nucleotides read TGTGCCAGCTCACCACCAGGGACAGGGGGCTATCAGCCCCAGCATTTT.

The CDR3 DNA sequence: TGTGCCAGCAGCCTCGGACAGGGGGCGCACTTGTCCCCCGAGCAGTACTTC. This translates into CASSLGQGAHLSPEQYF. This chain connects TRBV2 to TRBJ2-7, with TRBD1 matching 11 bases. The CDR3 spans 17 residues. V was clipped by 6 bases and J by 6 bases; unmatched bases: 16. Germline V gene data show CDR1 as SNHLY and CDR2 as FYNNEI.

The table lists this clone with a count of one. This rearrangement joins TRBV2 to TRBJ1-2; perhaps TRBD1 as D (5 bases). This CDR3 has 15 amino acids. V gave up 0 bases and J gave up 4 bases, with 12 bases separating them. Germline CDR1 SNHLY, CDR2 FYNNEI. The CDR3 DNA is TGTGCCAGCAGTGAAGCGCAGGGCCTCCCCTATGGCTACACCTTC. Protein: CASSEAQGLPYGYTF.

The CDR3 reads CATSGAGHQETQYF. CDR3 bases: TGTGCCACCAGTGGGGCAGGGCATCAAGAGACCCAGTACTTC. The genes are TRBV24-1 and TRBJ2-5; the D gene is possibly TRBD1 (5 bases). Per the germline V gene, CDR1 is KGHDR and CDR2 is SFDVKD. The CDR3 spans 14 residues. V lost 5 bases to trimming and J lost 2 bases, with 11 bases between them.